The 9 T cell receptor beta chains listed next were all sequenced from one sample in a study of cytomegalovirus exposure and HLA in healthy donors (dated by TCRdb to 2016 to 2017). Library creation used the immunoSEQ multiplex PCR assay. A mixture of 60 forward primers for TCR Vbeta segments and 13 reverse primers for TCR Jbeta segments was used in the multiplex PCR. TCRdb took this table from immuneACCESS and kept in-frame rearrangements with V and J called. Such tables lack part of the clones; where checked against another copy, unresolved V genes explain under half of the gap, and the rest is unexplained. Within this sample are over 150,000 clones, with roughly 80% of them counted one time only. Nearly 8.5% of the sample is in the top ten clones. Sequences were obtained from PBMCs. Source of these receptors: a male donor in good health and CMV-seropositive.

The count of this clone is one. The J gene is TRBJ2-3, the V gene TRBV7-2; the match to TRBD1 covers 8 bases. Germline lookup yields CDR1 SGHTA and CDR2 FQGNSA. The CDR3 is 14 amino acids. V lost 6 bases and J lost 2; bases outside the gene matches: 4. CDR3 nucleotide sequence: TGTGCCAGCAGGTCAGGGGGCACCACAGATACGCAGTATTTT. Its translation is CASRSGGTTDTQYF.

The chain joins TRBV7-2 to TRBJ1-2; unclear D gene. The CDR3 has 13 residues. Trimming took 2 bases from V and 6 from J, leaving 10 bases between them. CDR1 and CDR2 from the germline V gene are SGHTA and FQGNSA. The CDR3 DNA sequence: TGTGCCAGCAGCTTATCCGGCGCGGATGGCTACACCTTC. This sequence encodes CASSLSGADGYTF. Complete variable domain (other parts from reference TRBV7-2 and TRBJ1-2): GAGVSQSPSNKVTEKGKDVELRCDPISGHTALYWYRQSLGQGLEFLIYFQGNSAPDKSGLPSDRFSAERTGGSVSTLTIQRTQQEDSAVYLCASSLSGADGYTFGSGTRLTVV.

V and J are TRBV6-6 and TRBJ2-3; possibly TRBD2 for D (5 bases). Trimming cost V 7 bases and J 1 base, with 9 bases left between them. Germline loops: CDR1 MNHNY, CDR2 SVGAGI (reference sequence). The CDR3 spans 13 residues. CDR3 sequence (DNA): TGTGCCAGCACGGACGGGGGCACAGATACGCAGTATTTT. This gives the protein CASTDGGTDTQYF.

The chain links TRBV9 to TRBJ1-3, with 9 bases identical to TRBD1. Germline assignment: CDR1 SGDLS and CDR2 YYNGEE. The junction had 8 bases not matched to a gene; V was cut back by 3 bases and J by 4 bases. The CDR3 has 16 amino acids. The CDR3 nucleotides are TGTGCCAGCAGCGAAAAGGACAGGGGTCGCGGAAACACCATATATTTT. Its protein is CASSEKDRGRGNTIYF.

The rearrangement uses TRBV30 and TRBJ2-7, with 9 bases identical to TRBD2. The CDR3 runs 16 residues. V gave up 8 bases and J gave up 2 bases; unmatched junction bases: 16. Germline CDR1 reads GTSNPN; CDR2 reads SVGIG (reference sequence). CDR3 in amino acids: CASKPRRAGGTYEQYF. The CDR3 DNA follows: TGTGCCAGTAAACCTCGGCGGGCGGGAGGGACCTACGAGCAGTACTTC.

This chain joins TRBV7-2 and TRBJ1-1; perhaps TRBD1 as D (5 bases). This CDR3 has 14 amino acids. V shed 4 bases and J shed 6 bases, with 15 bases lying between them. CDR1 is SGHTA, CDR2 FQGNSA, per germline. This CDR3 reads CASSSSRVSSEAFF. The CDR3 DNA reads TGTGCCAGCAGCTCCTCCAGGGTTTCTTCTGAAGCTTTCTTT.

The V gene is TRBV30, the J gene TRBJ2-5; 8 bases are shared with TRBD1. CDR1 is GTSNPN and CDR2 is SVGIG in the germline V gene (reference sequence). V was clipped by 2 bases and J by 0 bases; unmatched bases: 5. This CDR3 contains 15 residues. The CDR3 protein is CAWSRTGSYQETQYF. In nucleotides, the CDR3 is TGTGCCTGGAGTAGGACAGGGTCGTACCAAGAGACCCAGTACTTC.

This clone is a singleton in its sample. This chain uses TRBV27 with TRBJ1-5; 12 nucleotides align to TRBD1. Germline V lookup: CDR1 MNHEY, CDR2 SMNVEV (reference sequence). CDR3 length: 16 amino acids. With V trimmed by 5 bases and J by 5 bases, 7 bases remained unmatched. Here the CDR3 DNA reads TGTGCCAGCAGTCCATTGGGACAGGGGGCCCATCAGCCCCAGCATTTT. Translated, it gives CASSPLGQGAHQPQHF.

This chain uses TRBV27 with TRBJ2-3; 7 nucleotides align to TRBD1. The ends lost 3 bases at V and 4 bases at J; junction bases unmatched: 10. This CDR3 comprises 16 residues. Germline loops: CDR1 MNHEY, CDR2 SMNVEV (reference sequence). CDR3 residues: CASSFVTGVRADTQYF. CDR3 DNA: TGTGCCAGCAGTTTCGTTACAGGGGTGAGGGCAGATACGCAGTATTTT.